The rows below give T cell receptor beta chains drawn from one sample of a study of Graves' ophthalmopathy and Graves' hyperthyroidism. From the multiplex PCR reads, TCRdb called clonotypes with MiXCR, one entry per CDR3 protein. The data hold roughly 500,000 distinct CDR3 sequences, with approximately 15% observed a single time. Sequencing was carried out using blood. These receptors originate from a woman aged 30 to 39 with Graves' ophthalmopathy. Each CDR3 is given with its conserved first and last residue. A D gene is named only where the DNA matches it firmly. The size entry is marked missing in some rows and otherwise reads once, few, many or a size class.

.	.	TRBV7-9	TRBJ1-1	TGTGCCAGCACCAAGTCCAGGGAGAACACTGAAGCTTTCTTT	CASTKSRENTEAFF
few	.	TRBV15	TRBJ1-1	TGTGCCACCAGCAGAGTCTCCGTCGGCGGCACTGAAGCTTTCTTT	CATSRVSVGGTEAFF
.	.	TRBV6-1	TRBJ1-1	TGTGCCAGCAATCCGACAGGTGTTATGAACACTGAAGCTTTCTTT	CASNPTGVMNTEAFF
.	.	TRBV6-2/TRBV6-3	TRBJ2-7	TGTGCCAGCAGTTACGAGGGGGGGCCCCTGAACTTC	CASSYEGGPLNF
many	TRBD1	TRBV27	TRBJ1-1	TGTGCCAGCAGTTTGGAGGGGGCCACTGAAGCTTTCTTT	CASSLEGATEAFF
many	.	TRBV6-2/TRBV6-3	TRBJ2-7	TGTGCCAGCGGCCTCCGGGGACACCGCTACGAGCAGTACTTC	CASGLRGHRYEQYF
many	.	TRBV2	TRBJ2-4	TGTGCCAGCAGTGAATTTCGGAAAAACATTCAGTACTTC	CASSEFRKNIQYF
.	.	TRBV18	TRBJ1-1	TGTGCCAGCTCACCGCAAAACACTGAAGTTTTCTTT	CASSPQNTEVFF
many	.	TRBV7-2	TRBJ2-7	TGTGCCAGCAGCGCCGGACAGCCTCCTTCCTACGAGCAGTACTTC	CASSAGQPPSYEQYF
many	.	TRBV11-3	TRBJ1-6	TGTGCCAGCAGCTTGATAGGACCCCTCCACTTT	CASSLIGPLHF
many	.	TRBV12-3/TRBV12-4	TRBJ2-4	TGTGCCAGCAGTTTATATCAGGGGAGCATTCAGTACTTC	CASSLYQGSIQYF
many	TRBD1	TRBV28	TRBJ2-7	TGTGCCAGCAACCCCGACAGGGCAGCCTACGAGCAGTACTTC	CASNPDRAAYEQYF
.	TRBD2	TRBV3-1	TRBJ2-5	TGTGCCAGCAGCCAAGATTTTAGCGGGGGGGGCCAAGAGACCCAGTACTTC	CASSQDFSGGGQETQYF
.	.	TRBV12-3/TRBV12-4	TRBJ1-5	TGTGCCAGCAGACCGTCCCGGGACGGTAGCAATCAGCCCCAGCATTTT	CASRPSRDGSNQPQHF
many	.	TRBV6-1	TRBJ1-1	TGTGCCAGCCATAACCCGCAGAGCATGAACACTGAAGCTTTCTTT	CASHNPQSMNTEAFF
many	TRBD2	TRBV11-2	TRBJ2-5	TGTGCCAGCAGCCCCCGTTCGCTGGCTAGCGGGAGCCAAGAGACCCAGTACTTC	CASSPRSLASGSQETQYF
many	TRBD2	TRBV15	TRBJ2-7	TGTGCCACCAGCAGAGGGATGGGACTAGCGGGCTACGAGCAGTACTTC	CATSRGMGLAGYEQYF
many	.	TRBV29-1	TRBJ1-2	TGCAGCGTGACTTCCGGACCGACTAACTATGGCTACACCTTC	CSVTSGPTNYGYTF
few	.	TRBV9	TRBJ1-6	TGTGCCAGCAGCGTCTCACGAACGGATTCACCCCTCCACTTT	CASSVSRTDSPLHF
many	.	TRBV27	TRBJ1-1	TGTGCCAGCAGTCCGGCCGGACGGTACACTGAAGCTTTCTTT	CASSPAGRYTEAFF